This TCR beta chain was sequenced for a study of CD8+ T cells in alopecia areata. Study information: Administration of oral tofacitinib to treated patients was at 5 to 10 mg twice daily. General study results and limits: It was lesional scalp, especially alopecia totalis/universalis, that showed higher clonality than normal scalp.

Isolated RNA was reverse transcribed into cDNA used as the sequencing template. Repertoires were generated with immunoSEQ multiplex PCR, while TCRdb's copy carries only in-frame clones and drops some. The data show 150,000 to 200,000 clones, around 60% seen once. Regarding this clone: Its cognate antigen is unknown.

The germline CDR1 and CDR2 sequences are LGHNA and YNFKEQ. V was clipped by 0 bases and J by 5 bases; unmatched bases: 10. This CDR3 contains 18 residues. The gene calls are TRBV4-2 and TRBJ2-5, with 12 nucleotides matching TRBD2. The receptor's source is a human donor with alopecia areata. Source: CD4+ T cells sorted from blood, taken at week 0. CDR3 sequence (DNA): TGTGCCAGCAGCCAAGAGGCTAGCGGGGGGGCCTCGGCCGAGACCCAGTACTTC. It encodes CASSQEASGGASAETQYF.